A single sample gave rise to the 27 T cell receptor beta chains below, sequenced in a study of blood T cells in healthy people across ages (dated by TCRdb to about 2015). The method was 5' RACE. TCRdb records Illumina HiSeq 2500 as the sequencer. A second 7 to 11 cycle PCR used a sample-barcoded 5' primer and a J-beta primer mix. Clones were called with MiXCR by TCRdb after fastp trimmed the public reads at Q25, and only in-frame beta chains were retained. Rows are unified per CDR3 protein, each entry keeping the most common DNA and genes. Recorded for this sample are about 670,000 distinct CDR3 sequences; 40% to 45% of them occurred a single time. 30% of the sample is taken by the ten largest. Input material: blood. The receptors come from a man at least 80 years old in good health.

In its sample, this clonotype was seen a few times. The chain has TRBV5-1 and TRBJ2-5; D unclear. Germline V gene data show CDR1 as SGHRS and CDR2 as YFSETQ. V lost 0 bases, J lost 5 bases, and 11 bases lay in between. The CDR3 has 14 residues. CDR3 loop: CASSLGHSVETQYF. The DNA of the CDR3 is TGCGCCAGCAGCTTGGGACACTCGGTTGAGACCCAGTACTTC.

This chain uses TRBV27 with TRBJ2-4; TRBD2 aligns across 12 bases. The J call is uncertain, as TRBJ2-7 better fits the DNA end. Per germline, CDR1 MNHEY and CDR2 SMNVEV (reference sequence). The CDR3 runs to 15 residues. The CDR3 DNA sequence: TGTGCCAGCAGTTCAACTAGCGGGGGGCCTTACGAGCAGTACTTC. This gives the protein CASSSTSGGPYEQYF.

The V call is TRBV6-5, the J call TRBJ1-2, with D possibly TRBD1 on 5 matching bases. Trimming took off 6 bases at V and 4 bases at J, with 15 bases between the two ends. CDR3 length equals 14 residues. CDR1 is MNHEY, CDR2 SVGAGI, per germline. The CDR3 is CASSREESSYGYTF. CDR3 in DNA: TGTGCCAGCAGCAGGGAGGAGTCCTCCTATGGCTACACCTTC.

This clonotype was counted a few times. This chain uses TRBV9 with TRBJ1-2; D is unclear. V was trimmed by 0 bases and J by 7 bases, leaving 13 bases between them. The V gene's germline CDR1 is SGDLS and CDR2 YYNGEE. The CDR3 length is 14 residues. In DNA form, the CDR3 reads TGTGCCAGCAGCGTAGACCCAGGTGGTCGTGGCTACACCTTC. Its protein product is CASSVDPGGRGYTF.

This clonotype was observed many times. The CDR3 protein is CASSLRGGQGIYEQYF. In DNA form, the CDR3 reads TGTGCCAGCAGTTTAAGGGGGGGGCAGGGAATCTACGAGCAGTACTTC. The V gene is TRBV28, the J gene TRBJ2-7; a weak D match, TRBD2 (7 bases). CDR1 MDHEN and CDR2 SYDVKM come from the germline V gene. The CDR3 is 16 amino acids. V was cut by 2 bases and J by 3 bases, with 17 bases left in between.

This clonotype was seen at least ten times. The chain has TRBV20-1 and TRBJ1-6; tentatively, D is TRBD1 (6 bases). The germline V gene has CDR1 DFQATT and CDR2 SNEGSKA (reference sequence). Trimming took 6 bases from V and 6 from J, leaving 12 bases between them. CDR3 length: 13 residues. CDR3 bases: TGCAGTGCCCCGAACAGGGCTAATTCACCCCTCCACTTT. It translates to CSAPNRANSPLHF.

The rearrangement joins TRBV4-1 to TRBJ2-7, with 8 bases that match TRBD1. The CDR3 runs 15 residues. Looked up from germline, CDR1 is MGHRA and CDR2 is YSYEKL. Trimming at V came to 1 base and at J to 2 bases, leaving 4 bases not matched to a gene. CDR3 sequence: CASSQGTGWPYEQYF. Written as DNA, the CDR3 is TGCGCCAGCAGCCAAGGGACAGGGTGGCCCTACGAGCAGTACTTC.

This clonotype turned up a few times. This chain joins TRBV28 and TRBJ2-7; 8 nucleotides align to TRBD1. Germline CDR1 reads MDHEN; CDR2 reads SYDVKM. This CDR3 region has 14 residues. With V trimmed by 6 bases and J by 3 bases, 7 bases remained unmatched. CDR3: CASSQGQEVYEQYF. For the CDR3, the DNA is TGTGCCAGCAGCCAGGGACAGGAAGTCTACGAGCAGTACTTC.

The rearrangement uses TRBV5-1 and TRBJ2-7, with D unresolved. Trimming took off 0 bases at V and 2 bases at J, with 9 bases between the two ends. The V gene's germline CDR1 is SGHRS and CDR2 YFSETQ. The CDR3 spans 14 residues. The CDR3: CASSLGGTAYEQYF. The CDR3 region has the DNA TGCGCCAGCAGCTTGGGAGGCACAGCCTACGAGCAGTACTTC.

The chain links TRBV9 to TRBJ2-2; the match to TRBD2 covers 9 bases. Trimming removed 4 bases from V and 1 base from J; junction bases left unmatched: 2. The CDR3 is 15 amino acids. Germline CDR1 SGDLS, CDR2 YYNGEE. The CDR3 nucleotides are TGTGCCAGCAGCTCTAGCGGGGTGAACACCGGGGAGCTGTTTTTT. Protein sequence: CASSSSGVNTGELFF.

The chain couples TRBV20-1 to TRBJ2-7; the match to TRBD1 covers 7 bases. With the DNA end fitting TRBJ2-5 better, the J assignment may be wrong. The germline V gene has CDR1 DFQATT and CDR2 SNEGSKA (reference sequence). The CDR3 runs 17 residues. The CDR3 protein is CSASPYSSGTAHETQYF. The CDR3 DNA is TGCAGTGCTAGCCCCTATAGTTCCGGGACAGCACATGAGACCCAGTACTTC.

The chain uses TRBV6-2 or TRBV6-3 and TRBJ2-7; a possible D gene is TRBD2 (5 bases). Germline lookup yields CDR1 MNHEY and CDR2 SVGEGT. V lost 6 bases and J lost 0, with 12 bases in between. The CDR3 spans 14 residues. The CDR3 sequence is CASSPQRNSYEQYF. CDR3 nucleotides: TGTGCCAGCAGCCCCCAGCGGAACTCCTACGAGCAGTACTTC.

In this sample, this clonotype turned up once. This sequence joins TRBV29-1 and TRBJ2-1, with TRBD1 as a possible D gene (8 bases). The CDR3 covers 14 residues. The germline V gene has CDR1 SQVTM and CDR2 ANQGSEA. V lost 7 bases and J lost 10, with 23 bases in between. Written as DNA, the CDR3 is TGCAGCGCCAGCAGGGGGCCCACGGGGGGCGAGCAGTTCTTC. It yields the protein CSASRGPTGGEQFF.

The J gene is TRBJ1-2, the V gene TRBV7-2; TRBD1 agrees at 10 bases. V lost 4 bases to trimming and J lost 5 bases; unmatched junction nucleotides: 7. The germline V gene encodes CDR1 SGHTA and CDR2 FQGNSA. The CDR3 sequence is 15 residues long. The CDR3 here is CASSSRDRGLYGYTF. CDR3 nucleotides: TGTGCCAGCAGCTCGAGGGACAGGGGATTGTATGGCTACACCTTC.

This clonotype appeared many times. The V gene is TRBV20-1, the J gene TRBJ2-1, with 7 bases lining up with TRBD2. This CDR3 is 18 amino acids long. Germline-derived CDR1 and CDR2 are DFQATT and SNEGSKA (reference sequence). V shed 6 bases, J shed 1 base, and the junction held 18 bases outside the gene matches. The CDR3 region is CSATHQKPGLLSYNEQFF. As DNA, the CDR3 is TGCAGTGCGACTCACCAGAAACCGGGACTACTTTCCTACAATGAGCAGTTCTTC.

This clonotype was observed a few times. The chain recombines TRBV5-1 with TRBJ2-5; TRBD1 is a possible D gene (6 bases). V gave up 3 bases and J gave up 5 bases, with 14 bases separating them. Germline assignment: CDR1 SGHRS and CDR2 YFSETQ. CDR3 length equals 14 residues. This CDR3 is CASSYLPGVETQYF. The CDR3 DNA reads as TGCGCCAGCAGCTATCTTCCAGGGGTGGAGACCCAGTACTTC.

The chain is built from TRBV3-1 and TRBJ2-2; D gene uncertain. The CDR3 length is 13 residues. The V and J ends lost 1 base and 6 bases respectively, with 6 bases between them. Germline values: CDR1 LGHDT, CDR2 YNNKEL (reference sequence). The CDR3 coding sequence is TGTGCCAGCAGCCAAGTATCCCCCGGGGAGCTGTTTTTT. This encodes CASSQVSPGELFF.

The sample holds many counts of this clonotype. CDR3 coding DNA: TGTGCCTGGAGTAACAGAAACCAAGAGACCCAGTACTTC. This encodes CAWSNRNQETQYF. This chain connects TRBV30 to TRBJ2-5; D ambiguous. V was pared by 2 bases and J by 0 bases, with 7 bases between. The CDR3 contains 13 residues. Germline V gene sequence: CDR1 GTSNPN, CDR2 SVGIG (reference sequence).

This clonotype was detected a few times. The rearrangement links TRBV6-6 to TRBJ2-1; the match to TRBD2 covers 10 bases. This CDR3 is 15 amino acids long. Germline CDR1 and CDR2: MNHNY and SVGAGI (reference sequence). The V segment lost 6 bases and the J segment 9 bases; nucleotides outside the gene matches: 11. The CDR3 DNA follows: TGTGCCAGCAGCGGAAGTCTAGCGGGAGTTGGTGAGCAGTTCTTC. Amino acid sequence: CASSGSLAGVGEQFF.

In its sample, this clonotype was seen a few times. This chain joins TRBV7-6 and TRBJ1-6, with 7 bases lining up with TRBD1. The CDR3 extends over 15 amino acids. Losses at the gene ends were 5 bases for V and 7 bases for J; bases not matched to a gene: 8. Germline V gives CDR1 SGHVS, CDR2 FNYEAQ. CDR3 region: CASSPLEGANSPLHF. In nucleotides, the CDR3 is TGTGCCAGCAGCCCTCTTGAGGGGGCAAATTCACCCCTCCACTTT.

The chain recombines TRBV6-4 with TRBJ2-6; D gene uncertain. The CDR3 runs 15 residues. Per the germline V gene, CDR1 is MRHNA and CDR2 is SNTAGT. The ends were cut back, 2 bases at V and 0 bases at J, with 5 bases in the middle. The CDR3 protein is CASSDRFSGANVLTF. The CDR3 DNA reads TGTGCCAGCAGTGACAGGTTCTCTGGGGCCAACGTCCTGACTTTC.

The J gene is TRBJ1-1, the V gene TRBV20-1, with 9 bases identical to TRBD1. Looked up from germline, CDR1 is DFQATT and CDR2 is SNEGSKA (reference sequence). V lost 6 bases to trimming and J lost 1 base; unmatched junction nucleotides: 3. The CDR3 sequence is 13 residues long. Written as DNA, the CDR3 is TGCAGTGCGCACAGGGGGCCGAACACTGAAGCTTTCTTT. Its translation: CSAHRGPNTEAFF.

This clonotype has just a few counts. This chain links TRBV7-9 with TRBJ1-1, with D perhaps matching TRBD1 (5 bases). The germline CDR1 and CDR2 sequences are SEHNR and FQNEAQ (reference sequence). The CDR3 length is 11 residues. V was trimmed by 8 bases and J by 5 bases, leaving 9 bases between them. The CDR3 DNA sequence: TGTGCCAGCCTTGGGGGTACTGAAGCTTTCTTT. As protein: CASLGGTEAFF.

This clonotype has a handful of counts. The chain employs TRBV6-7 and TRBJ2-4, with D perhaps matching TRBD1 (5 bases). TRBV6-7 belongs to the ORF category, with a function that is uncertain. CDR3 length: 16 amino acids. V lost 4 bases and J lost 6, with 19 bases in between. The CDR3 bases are TGTGCCAGCAGTTCCTTCCCGGACACTTACCCAAACATTCAGTACTTC. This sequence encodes CASSSFPDTYPNIQYF.

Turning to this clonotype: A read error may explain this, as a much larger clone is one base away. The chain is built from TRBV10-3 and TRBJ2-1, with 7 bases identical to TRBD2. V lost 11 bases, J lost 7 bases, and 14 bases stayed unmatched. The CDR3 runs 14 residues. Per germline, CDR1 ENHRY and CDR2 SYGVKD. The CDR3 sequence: CAVKGTNATNEQFF. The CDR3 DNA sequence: TGTGCCGTTAAAGGGACTAACGCCACTAATGAGCAGTTCTTC.

The CDR3 is CASSLAPQKETQYF. The CDR3 region has the DNA TGTGCCAGCAGCTTAGCGCCTCAAAAAGAGACCCAGTACTTC. The J gene is TRBJ2-5, the V gene TRBV7-2; D not certain. The V and J ends lost 0 bases and 3 bases respectively, with 8 bases between them. Germline CDR1 reads SGHTA; CDR2 reads FQGNSA. This CDR3 has 14 residues.

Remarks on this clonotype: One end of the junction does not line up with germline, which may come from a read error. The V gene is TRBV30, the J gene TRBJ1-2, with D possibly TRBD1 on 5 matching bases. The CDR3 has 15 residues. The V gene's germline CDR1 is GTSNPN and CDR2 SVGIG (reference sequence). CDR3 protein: CACSDRGRGDYGYTF. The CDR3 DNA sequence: TGTGCCTGCAGTGACCGGGGCCGAGGGGACTATGGCTACACCTTC.